A single sample gave rise to the 18 T cell receptor beta chains below, sequenced in a study of cytomegalovirus exposure and HLA in healthy donors. The PCR ran on 60 Vbeta and 13 Jbeta primers. Method: immunoSEQ multiplex PCR; TCRdb's copy keeps in-frame clones and lacks some. The sample consists of about 110,000 clones, 73% of them appearing once. The material sequenced was PBMCs. The receptor set was obtained from a man aged 35 to 55 in good health and CMV-seronegative.

Here the CDR3 reads CASSLSGTGSHEQYF. The DNA of the CDR3 is TGTGCCAGCAGCTTAAGCGGGACAGGGTCCCACGAGCAGTACTTC. The J gene is TRBJ2-7, the V gene TRBV7-2, with 9 bases that match TRBD1. The CDR3 length is 15 residues. The V gene end was trimmed by 2 bases and the J gene end by 5 bases; junction bases not matched to a gene: 7. Germline-derived CDR1 and CDR2 are SGHTA and FQGNSA.

This chain joins TRBV7-3 and TRBJ2-7; 7 bases match TRBD1. Germline V lookup: CDR1 SGHTA, CDR2 FQGTGA. The CDR3 spans 13 residues. The V gene end was trimmed by 2 bases and the J gene end by 2 bases; junction bases not matched to a gene: 0. The CDR3 spells CASSLQGAYEQYF. The CDR3 DNA reads TGTGCCAGCAGCTTACAGGGGGCCTACGAGCAGTACTTC.

Only a few counts were recorded for this clone. V usage is TRBV7-2 and J usage is TRBJ1-5; D not certain. V dropped 1 base and J dropped 7 bases, with 8 bases sitting between them. CDR1 SGHTA and CDR2 FQGNSA come from the germline V gene. The CDR3 contains 13 residues. The CDR3 sequence: CASSLGSRQPQHF. The CDR3 bases are TGTGCCAGCAGCTTAGGGTCCAGACAGCCCCAGCATTTT.

V usage is TRBV27 and J usage is TRBJ2-7; TRBD1 matches at 10 bases. In germline, CDR1 is MNHEY, CDR2 SMNVEV (reference sequence). CDR3 length: 14 residues. The V and J ends lost 1 base and 5 bases, in that order; junction bases with no gene match: 2. The CDR3 DNA reads as TGTGCCAGCAGTTTATTGGGGACAGGGGACGAGCAGTACTTC. As protein: CASSLLGTGDEQYF.

This clone has a handful of counts. V usage is TRBV9 and J usage is TRBJ2-1, with D possibly matching TRBD1 (5 bases). Germline-derived CDR1 and CDR2 are SGDLS and YYNGEE. This CDR3 is built from 12 residues. Trimming took off 4 bases at V and 4 bases at J, with 6 bases between the two ends. CDR3 DNA: TGTGCCAGCAGCAAGGGGTACAATGAGCAGTTCTTC. It yields the protein CASSKGYNEQFF.

The chain recombines TRBV4-2 with TRBJ2-4; 16 bases are shared with TRBD2. The length of the CDR3 is 18 residues. Germline CDR1 reads LGHNA; CDR2 reads YNFKEQ. The junction had 2 bases not matched to a gene; V was cut back by 3 bases and J by 0 bases. This CDR3 reads CASSHGTSGGGAKNIQYF. CDR3 DNA: TGTGCCAGCAGCCACGGGACTAGCGGGGGGGGAGCCAAAAACATTCAGTACTTC.

The chain carries TRBV19 and TRBJ1-5; tentative D call: TRBD1 (5 bases). Trimming left V 6 bases short and J 4 bases short, with 16 bases between. Germline values: CDR1 LNHDA, CDR2 SQIVND (reference sequence). The CDR3 covers 15 residues. DNA for the CDR3: TGTGCCAGTAGGGAGGGGTGGATTGGAAATCAGCCCCAGCATTTT. This translates into CASREGWIGNQPQHF.

This clone was seen a handful of times. V gene TRBV4-1 combines with J gene TRBJ1-4; D gene uncertain. The length of the CDR3 is 15 residues. The V gene's germline CDR1 is MGHRA and CDR2 YSYEKL. Trimming took off 4 bases at V and 6 bases at J, with 15 bases between the two ends. CDR3 region: CASSPSLPVDEKLFF. The DNA for the CDR3 is TGCGCCAGCAGCCCCTCCCTCCCGGTGGATGAAAAACTGTTTTTT.

The chain carries TRBV25-1 and TRBJ2-1; no clear D gene. This CDR3 region has 11 residues. CDR1 MGHDK and CDR2 SYGVNS come from the germline V gene. Trimming stripped 4 bases from V and 6 bases from J, with 4 bases between. The chain's CDR3 is CASSVSNEQFF. The CDR3 nucleotides read TGTGCCAGCAGTGTTAGCAATGAGCAGTTCTTC.

This clone was found once. The CDR3 DNA sequence: TGCGCCAGCAGCGGACTCGAGAATGTGAACACTGAAGCTTTCTTT. Protein sequence: CASSGLENVNTEAFF. The chain joins TRBV4-1 to TRBJ1-1, with D unresolved. This CDR3 comprises 15 residues. Trimming shortened V by 5 bases and J by 0 bases, and 13 bases separated the two germline ends. Germline values: CDR1 MGHRA, CDR2 YSYEKL.

The J gene is TRBJ1-3, the V gene TRBV7-2; 8 bases fit TRBD1. Trimming at V came to 7 bases and at J to 2 bases, leaving 10 bases not matched to a gene. Germline loops: CDR1 SGHTA, CDR2 FQGNSA. This CDR3 spans 16 amino acids. The CDR3 loop reads CASTQGAGGAGNTIYF. The CDR3 DNA follows: TGTGCCAGCACCCAGGGGGCAGGGGGCGCTGGAAACACCATATATTTT.

In its sample, this clone was seen once. V gene TRBV7-9 combines with J gene TRBJ1-5; maybe TRBD1 (5 bases). The CDR3 is made up of 17 amino acids. CDR1 is SEHNR and CDR2 is FQNEAQ in the germline V gene (reference sequence). V was pared by 0 bases and J by 3 bases, with 15 bases between. The CDR3 sequence is CASSLALGRAPNQPQHF. The CDR3 nucleotides are TGTGCCAGCAGCTTAGCGCTGGGCAGGGCCCCCAATCAGCCCCAGCATTTT. The full variable domain, its missing parts supplied by reference TRBV7-9 and TRBJ1-5, is DTGVSQNPRHKITKRGQNVTFRCDPISEHNRLYWYRQTLGQGPEFLTYFQNEAQLEKSRLLSDRFSAERPKGSFSTLEIQRTEQGDSAMYLCASSLALGRAPNQPQHFGDGTRLSIL.

The DNA of the CDR3 is TGTGCCAGCAGTTTGTACAGGTCCGCCTATGGCTACACCTTC. It encodes CASSLYRSAYGYTF. The chain uses TRBV28 and TRBJ1-2, with D possibly matching TRBD1 (5 bases). Looked up from germline, CDR1 is MDHEN and CDR2 is SYDVKM. V lost 3 bases and J 4 bases, leaving 12 bases between the germline ends. The CDR3 contains 14 residues.

The chain uses TRBV7-6 and TRBJ1-2; no definite D call. This CDR3 spans 13 amino acids. V was shortened by 3 bases and J by 5 bases, with 10 bases between the two germline ends. Germline V CDR1 and CDR2: SGHVS, FNYEAQ. The CDR3 sequence is CASSFLRGYGYTF. CDR3 coding DNA: TGTGCCAGCAGCTTTTTGCGGGGTTATGGCTACACCTTC.

This clone has only a few counts. The V gene is TRBV19, the J gene TRBJ2-1; 8 bases align to TRBD2. V shed 4 bases, J shed 8 bases, and the junction held 13 bases outside the gene matches. Germline CDR1 reads LNHDA; CDR2 reads SQIVND (reference sequence). The length of the CDR3 is 16 residues. The CDR3 region has the DNA TGTGCCAGTAGTAAGGCTGGGACTAGAGTTCCTTATGAGCAGTTCTTC. Translating it yields CASSKAGTRVPYEQFF.

The V and J genes are TRBV5-1 and TRBJ2-5, with D possibly TRBD2 on 5 matching bases. The CDR3 totals 15 residues. The germline V gene encodes CDR1 SGHRS and CDR2 YFSETQ. Trimming took off 0 bases at V and 1 base at J, with 10 bases between the two ends. This CDR3 reads CASSLGAGSQETQYF. DNA for the CDR3: TGCGCCAGCAGCTTGGGGGCGGGTAGCCAAGAGACCCAGTACTTC.

The rearrangement uses TRBV27 and TRBJ2-2; TRBD2 matches at 9 bases. V lost 3 bases to trimming and J lost 8 bases; unmatched junction nucleotides: 10. CDR3 size: 16 residues. The germline V gene encodes CDR1 MNHEY and CDR2 SMNVEV (reference sequence). The CDR3 DNA reads as TGTGCCAGCAGTTTTGATCCTAGCGGGGTTAAAGGGGAGCTGTTTTTT. This translates into CASSFDPSGVKGELFF.

The genes are TRBV2 and TRBJ1-5; possibly TRBD1 for D (5 bases). The germline V and J ends were trimmed by 1 base and 7 bases, with 8 bases remaining between them. The CDR3 consists of 13 residues. The V gene's germline CDR1 is SNHLY and CDR2 FYNNEI. CDR3 loop: CASSEEGRQPQHF. CDR3 nucleotide sequence: TGTGCCAGCAGTGAAGAGGGGCGGCAGCCCCAGCATTTT.